This is a list of T cell receptor beta chains from one sample in a study of cytomegalovirus exposure and HLA in healthy donors. The protocol was immunoSEQ multiplex PCR, while the TCRdb copy is restricted to in-frame clones and leaves out a portion. The sample holds about 140,000 clones, approximately 82% seen once. The sequencing input was PBMCs. These TCRs come from a man aged 40-50 years in good health and CMV-seronegative. Each CDR3 is given with its conserved first and last residue. D genes are given only for firm matches. The size field is filled for only some rows; it gives once, few, many or a size class.

D,J,size,V,DNA,CDR3
-,TRBJ1-1,-,TRBV21-1,TGTGCCAGCAGCAAAGAGGTAAGGGGGCAGAACACTGAAGCTTTCTTT,CASSKEVRGQNTEAFF
-,TRBJ1-4,-,TRBV30,TGTGCCTGGATGGGGGGGGATGAAAAACTGTTTTTT,CAWMGGDEKLFF
TRBD1,TRBJ2-7,few,TRBV5-8,TGTGCCAGCAGCAGGGGACAGCGCTACGAGCAGTACTTC,CASSRGQRYEQYF
-,TRBJ2-7,once,TRBV6-5,TGTGCCAGCAGTCGGGGGGCGGGAGAGCAGTACTTC,CASSRGAGEQYF
-,TRBJ1-1,-,TRBV6-4,TGTGCCAGCCCCGAACAGGGCGAACGAAACACTGAAGCTTTCTTT,CASPEQGERNTEAFF
TRBD2,TRBJ2-6,-,TRBV29-1,TGCAGCGTTGCTCCGGGGGGAACTGGGGCCAACGTCCTGACTTTC,CSVAPGGTGANVLTF
TRBD1,TRBJ1-1,-,TRBV12-5,TGTGCTAGTGGTCCGCAGGGGGCCTCTGAAGCTTTCTTT,CASGPQGASEAFF
-,TRBJ2-2,once,TRBV4-2,TGTGCCAGCAGCCAAAGGCGGGGGCGCGGGGGGAACACCGGGGAGCTGTTTTTT,CASSQRRGRGGNTGELFF
-,TRBJ1-1,-,TRBV7-9,TGTGCCAGCAGCTTTACAACACAGGGTACGGCTTTCTTT,CASSFTTQGTAFF
TRBD1,TRBJ2-5,-,TRBV4-1,TGCGCCAGCAGCCAAGACCGCGCAGGGGGCAAGGTGGGGACCCAGTACTTC,CASSQDRAGGKVGTQYF
-,TRBJ2-1,-,TRBV7-3,TGTGCCAGCAGCCCTAGCTCCTACAATGAGCAGTTCTTC,CASSPSSYNEQFF
TRBD2,TRBJ2-3,-,TRBV19,TGTGCCAGTCAACTAGCGGGGGCCACAGATACGCAGTATTTT,CASQLAGATDTQYF
-,TRBJ1-1,-,TRBV19,TGTGCCAGTAGTTACAGGGTCGGGGACACTGAAGCTTTCTTT,CASSYRVGDTEAFF
TRBD2,TRBJ2-1,-,TRBV11-1,TGTGCCAGCAGCCGTGCGGGAGGGCGAAATGAACAGTTCTTC,CASSRAGGRNEQFF
-,TRBJ2-1,once,TRBV5-1,TGCGCCAGCAGCTTGGCCCCTAGCGAAGTGCAGTTCTTC,CASSLAPSEVQFF
-,TRBJ2-7,-,TRBV27,TGTGCCAGCAGGGGATTAAGAGGGAGTCACTACGAGCAGTACTTC,CASRGLRGSHYEQYF
-,TRBJ2-7,few,TRBV6-5,TGTGCCAGCAGTCCCTTGACCGGGGGTATGAGGGAGCAGTACTTC,CASSPLTGGMREQYF
-,TRBJ1-1,-,TRBV6-5,TGTGCCAGCAGACGCGGGGGGCAGATGAACACTGAAGCTTTCTTT,CASRRGGQMNTEAFF
TRBD1,TRBJ1-6,-,TRBV28,TGTGCCAGCAGTTTACGGTCCCCCGGGACAGCCAATTCACCCCTCCACTTT,CASSLRSPGTANSPLHF
-,TRBJ2-3,few,TRBV25-1,TGTGCCAGCAGTGTAGGGGGCACAGATACGCAGTATTTT,CASSVGGTDTQYF
TRBD2,TRBJ2-7,few,TRBV5-6,TGTGCCAGCAGCTTGGGACTGGGCGGGGGAGAGCAGTACTTC,CASSLGLGGGEQYF
-,TRBJ2-1,-,TRBV5-4,TGTGCCAGCAGCTCAACGGACTCTGTGCAGTTCTTC,CASSSTDSVQFF
TRBD1,TRBJ2-7,-,TRBV5-6,TGTGCCAGCAGCATACTACAGGGGAGTACAGGCGAGCAGTACTTC,CASSILQGSTGEQYF
TRBD2,TRBJ2-1,-,TRBV27,TGTGCCAGCAGTTCCGGGACTAGCGGGGGGGAGGAGCAGTTCTTC,CASSSGTSGGEEQFF
TRBD1,TRBJ2-7,-,TRBV13,TGTGCCAGCAGCCCGCGGACAGGGGAGACCAGCGAGCAGTACTTC,CASSPRTGETSEQYF
-,TRBJ1-6,-,TRBV6-5,TGTGCCAGCAGTTCCCCAGGCGGGTCCTATAATTCACCCCTCCACTTT,CASSSPGGSYNSPLHF
TRBD2,TRBJ2-1,once,TRBV4-2,TGTGCCAGCAGCCAACCGACTAGCGGGGCGGGCAATGAGCAGTTCTTC,CASSQPTSGAGNEQFF
TRBD2,TRBJ2-3,-,TRBV4-1,TGCGCCAGCAGCCAAGTGGGGTCTAGCGGGTCAAGCACAGATACGCAGTATTTT,CASSQVGSSGSSTDTQYF
-,TRBJ1-5,few,TRBV2,TGTGCCAGCAGTGAAAGGGGGGGCGGATGGAATCAGCCCCAGCATTTT,CASSERGGGWNQPQHF
TRBD1,TRBJ2-3,-,TRBV27,TGTGCCAGCAGCCCAGACCCTGACAGGGCTCAAGGAGATACGCAGTATTTT,CASSPDPDRAQGDTQYF
TRBD1,TRBJ1-2,once,TRBV11-2,TGTGCCAGCAGCTCAGGAGGTGGACAGGGGGTCGGTGGCTACACCTTC,CASSSGGGQGVGGYTF
TRBD2,TRBJ2-1,once,TRBV7-8,TGTGCCAGCAGCCCGGGACTAGCGGGGGGTCACAATGAGCAGTTCTTC,CASSPGLAGGHNEQFF
-,TRBJ2-7,-,TRBV7-8,TGTGCCAGCAGCCCACTAGCGACAGGCGACTACGAGCAGTACTTC,CASSPLATGDYEQYF
TRBD2,TRBJ2-1,-,TRBV27,TGTGCCAGCAGCGGAGGGACTAGCGGTGGGGGGAAGCAGTTCTTC,CASSGGTSGGGKQFF
TRBD2,TRBJ2-4,-,TRBV7-3,TGTGCCAGCAGCTTAGGGGGGGATGGGAACATTCAGTACTTC,CASSLGGDGNIQYF
-,TRBJ2-7,once,TRBV4-1,TGCGCCAGCAGCCAAGGCCCCCGGTTTATCTACGAGCAGTACTTC,CASSQGPRFIYEQYF
TRBD1,TRBJ1-2,-,TRBV5-4,TGTGCCAGCAGCTACACCGGGACAGCCTATGGCTACACCTTC,CASSYTGTAYGYTF
-,TRBJ1-2,-,TRBV4-1,TGCGCCAGCAGCCAAGTCTATAGGGGGTTCCACGAATATGGCTACACCTTC,CASSQVYRGFHEYGYTF
TRBD1,TRBJ2-4,-,TRBV4-3,TGCGCCAGCAGCCAAGATTTCGGACAGGGGGCTAACATTCAGTACTTC,CASSQDFGQGANIQYF
TRBD2,TRBJ2-3,-,TRBV10-3,TGTGCCATCAGTGAGTCGGCGGGGGTGGAAGATACGCAGTATTTT,CAISESAGVEDTQYF
TRBD1,TRBJ1-2,-,TRBV30,TGTGCCTGGAGTTCTCCGGGACAGTTCGTAATTAACTATGGCTACACCTTC,CAWSSPGQFVINYGYTF
TRBD1,TRBJ2-7,-,TRBV5-1,TGCGCCAGCAGCCTCGGACAGGGACGGGACGAGCAGTACTTC,CASSLGQGRDEQYF
-,TRBJ1-2,few,TRBV4-3,TGCGCCAGCAGCCAAGACTGGAGGGAGGGACAAAACTATGGCTACACCTTC,CASSQDWREGQNYGYTF
-,TRBJ1-1,-,TRBV7-8,TGTGCCAGCAGCTGGACAGACGAGGAAGCTGAAGCTTTCTTT,CASSWTDEEAEAFF
TRBD1,TRBJ1-1,-,TRBV6-5,TGTGCCAGCAGTTCCCCCTCAAACAGGGGGAACACTGAAGCTTTCTTT,CASSSPSNRGNTEAFF
TRBD1,TRBJ1-4,many,TRBV6-5,TGTGCCAGCAGTTACTCTCAGGGGGGAAAACTGTTTTTT,CASSYSQGGKLFF
TRBD1,TRBJ2-2,-,TRBV10-2,TGCGCCACGAGGGACAGGGGGAACACCGGGGAGCTGTTTTTT,CATRDRGNTGELFF
TRBD1,TRBJ2-2,once,TRBV6-1,TGTGCCAGCAGTGAACAGGGGGCCGGGGAGCTGTTTTTT,CASSEQGAGELFF
-,TRBJ1-5,once,TRBV10-3,TGTGCCATCAGTGAGACCGGGGGGAGCAATCAGCCCCAGCATTTT,CAISETGGSNQPQHF